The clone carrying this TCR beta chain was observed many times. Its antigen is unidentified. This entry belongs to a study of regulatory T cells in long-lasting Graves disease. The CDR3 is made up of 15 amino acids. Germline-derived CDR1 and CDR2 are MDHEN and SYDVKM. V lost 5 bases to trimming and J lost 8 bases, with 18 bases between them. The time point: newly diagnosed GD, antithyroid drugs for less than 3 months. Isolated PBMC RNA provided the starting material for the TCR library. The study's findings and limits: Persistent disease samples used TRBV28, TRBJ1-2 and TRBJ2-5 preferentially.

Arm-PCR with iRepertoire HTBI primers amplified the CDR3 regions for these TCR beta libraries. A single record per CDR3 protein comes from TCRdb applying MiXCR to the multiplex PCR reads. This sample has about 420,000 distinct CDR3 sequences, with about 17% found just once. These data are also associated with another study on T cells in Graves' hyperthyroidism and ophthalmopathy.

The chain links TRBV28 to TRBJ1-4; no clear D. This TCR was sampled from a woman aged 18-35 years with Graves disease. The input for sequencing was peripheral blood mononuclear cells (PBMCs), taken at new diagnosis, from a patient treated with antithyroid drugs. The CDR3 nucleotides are TGTGCCAGCAGTGGCGCGGGGTTTGCGGGCGAAAAACTGTTTTTT. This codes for CASSGAGFAGEKLFF.